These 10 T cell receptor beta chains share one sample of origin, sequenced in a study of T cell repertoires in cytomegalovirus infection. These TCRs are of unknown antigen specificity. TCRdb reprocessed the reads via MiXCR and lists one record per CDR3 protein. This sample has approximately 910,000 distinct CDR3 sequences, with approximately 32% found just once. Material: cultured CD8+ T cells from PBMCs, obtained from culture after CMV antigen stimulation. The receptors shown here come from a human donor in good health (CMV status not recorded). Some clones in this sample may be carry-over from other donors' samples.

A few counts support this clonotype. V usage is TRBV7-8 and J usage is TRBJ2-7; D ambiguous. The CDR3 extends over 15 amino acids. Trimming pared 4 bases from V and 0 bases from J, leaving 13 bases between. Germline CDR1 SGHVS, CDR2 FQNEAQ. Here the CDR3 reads CASSSPGSYSYEQYV. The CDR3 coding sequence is TGTGCCAGCAGCTCCCCCGGCAGCTACTCCTACGAGCAGTACGTC.

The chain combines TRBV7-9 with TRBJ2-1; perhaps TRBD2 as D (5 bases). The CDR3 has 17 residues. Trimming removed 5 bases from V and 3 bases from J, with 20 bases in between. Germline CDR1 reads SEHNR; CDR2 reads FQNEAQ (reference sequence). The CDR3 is CASSPRYAAGVYNEQFF. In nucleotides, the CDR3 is TGTGCCAGCAGCCCGAGATACGCGGCCGGGGTCTACAATGAGCAGTTCTTC.

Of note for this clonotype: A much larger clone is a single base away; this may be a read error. This chain's CDR3 is CVSRHRLWTGVQETQYF. CDR3 sequence (DNA): TGTGTCAGCAGACACCGCCTCTGGACAGGAGTCCAAGAGACCCAGTACTTC. The rearrangement uses TRBV6-1 and TRBJ2-5; 7 bases are a match to TRBD1. The CDR3 contains 17 residues. CDR1 is MNHNS, CDR2 SASEGT, per germline.

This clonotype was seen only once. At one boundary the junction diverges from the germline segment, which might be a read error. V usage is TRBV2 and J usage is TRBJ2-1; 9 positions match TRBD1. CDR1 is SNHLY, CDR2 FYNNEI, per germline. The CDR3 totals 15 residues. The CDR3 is CTSSLYRGREGKQFF. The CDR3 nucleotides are TGTACCAGCAGTCTTTACAGGGGGCGCGAGGGCAAGCAGTTCTTC.

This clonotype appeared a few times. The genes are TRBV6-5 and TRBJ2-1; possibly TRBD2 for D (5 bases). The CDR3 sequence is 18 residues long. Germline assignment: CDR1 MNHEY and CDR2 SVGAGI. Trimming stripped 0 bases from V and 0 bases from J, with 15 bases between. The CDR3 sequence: CASSYSSSVPSSYNEQFF. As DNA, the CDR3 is TGTGCCAGCAGTTACTCGAGTAGCGTCCCGAGCTCCTACAATGAGCAGTTCTTC.

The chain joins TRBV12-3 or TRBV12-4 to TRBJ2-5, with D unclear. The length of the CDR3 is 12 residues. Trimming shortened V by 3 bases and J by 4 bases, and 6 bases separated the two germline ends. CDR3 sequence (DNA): TGTGCCAGCAGTTTTAACCGAGAGACCCAGTACTTC. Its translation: CASSFNRETQYF.

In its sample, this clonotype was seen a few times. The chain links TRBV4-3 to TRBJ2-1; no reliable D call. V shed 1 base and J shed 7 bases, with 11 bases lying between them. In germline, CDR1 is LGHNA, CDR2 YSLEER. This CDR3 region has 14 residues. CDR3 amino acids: CASSQGSGVNEQFF. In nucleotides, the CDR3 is TGCGCCAGCAGCCAAGGTTCTGGGGTAAATGAGCAGTTCTTC.

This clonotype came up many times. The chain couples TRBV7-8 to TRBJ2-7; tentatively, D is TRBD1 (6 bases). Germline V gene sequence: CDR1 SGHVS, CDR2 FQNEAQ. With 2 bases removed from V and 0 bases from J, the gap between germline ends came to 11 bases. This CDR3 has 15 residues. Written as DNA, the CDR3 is TGTGCCAGCAGCTTAAAGGGACAAAGCTCCTACGAGCAGTACGTC. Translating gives CASSLKGQSSYEQYV.

The CDR3 sequence is CASSSNRGRIETQYF. The CDR3 DNA is TGTGCCAGCAGTTCGAACAGGGGGCGCATAGAGACCCAGTACTTC. This sequence joins TRBV27 and TRBJ2-5; TRBD1 agrees at 9 bases. The trim removed 4 bases at V and 4 bases at J, leaving 7 bases unmatched. Germline CDR1 reads MNHEY; CDR2 reads SMNVEV (reference sequence). This CDR3 contains 15 residues.

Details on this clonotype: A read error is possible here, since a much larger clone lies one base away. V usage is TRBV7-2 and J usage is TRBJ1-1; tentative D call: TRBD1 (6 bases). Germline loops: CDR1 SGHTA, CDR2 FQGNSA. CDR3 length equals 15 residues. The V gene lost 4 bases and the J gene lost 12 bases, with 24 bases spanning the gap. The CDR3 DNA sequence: TGTGCCAGCAGCTGGGCCGGGTCAGGGGTTTGGAACACTTTCTTT. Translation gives CASSWAGSGVWNTFF.